Each of the 4 T cell receptor beta chains below was sequenced from the same sample in a study of cytomegalovirus exposure and HLA in healthy donors. The method was immunoSEQ multiplex PCR; TCRdb's version includes in-frame clones alone and lacks a portion of them. The data show approximately 230,000 clones, with about 88% seen just once and approximately 12% held by the top ten. Sequenced sample: PBMCs. The receptors here all came from a man between 18 and 29 years old in good health and CMV-seropositive.

This clone was detected a few times. This rearrangement joins TRBV7-6 to TRBJ1-2, with D uncertain. The CDR3 extends over 13 amino acids. Trimming took off 1 base at V and 6 bases at J, with 9 bases between the two ends. Looked up from germline, CDR1 is SGHVS and CDR2 is FNYEAQ. CDR3 DNA sequence: TGTGCCAGCAGCTTAGGGGTATCGGATGGCTACACCTTC. The encoded protein is CASSLGVSDGYTF.

The V call is TRBV5-1, the J call TRBJ2-3, with no clear D. The CDR3 sequence is 16 residues long. V was shortened by 1 base and J by 2 bases, with 14 bases between the two germline ends. Germline CDR1 is SGHRS and CDR2 is YFSETQ. CDR3 sequence reads: CASSLKDRDITDTQYF. CDR3 DNA: TGCGCCAGCAGCTTGAAAGACCGTGATATCACAGATACGCAGTATTTT.

The chain uses TRBV5-1 and TRBJ1-2, with D possibly TRBD1 on 6 matching bases. CDR1 and CDR2 (germline): SGHRS, YFSETQ. Trimming removed 0 bases at V and 6 bases at J, with 12 bases between. The CDR3 contains 14 residues. The CDR3 coding sequence is TGCGCCAGCAGCTTGGCTCACAGGGACAATGGCTACACCTTC. It translates to CASSLAHRDNGYTF.

The CDR3 is CASSHRDLNEQFF. The CDR3 DNA is TGTGCCAGCAGCCACCGGGACCTCAATGAGCAGTTCTTC. This chain joins TRBV14 and TRBJ2-1; D is possibly TRBD1 or TRBD2 (5 bases each). The V end was cut by 3 bases, the J end by 6 bases, with 9 bases between. The germline V gene has CDR1 SGHDN and CDR2 FVKESK. The CDR3 runs 13 residues.